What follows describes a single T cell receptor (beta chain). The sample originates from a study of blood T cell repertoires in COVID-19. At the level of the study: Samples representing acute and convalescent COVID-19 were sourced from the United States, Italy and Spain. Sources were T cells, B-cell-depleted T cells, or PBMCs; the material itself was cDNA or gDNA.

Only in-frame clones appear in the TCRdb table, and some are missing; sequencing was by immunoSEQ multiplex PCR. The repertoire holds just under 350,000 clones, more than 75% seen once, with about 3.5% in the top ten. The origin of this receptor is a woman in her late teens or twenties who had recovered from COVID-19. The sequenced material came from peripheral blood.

The CDR3 coding sequence is TGTGCCAGCACCTCGATGGGACATCCCAACTATGGCTACACCTTC. Its translation: CASTSMGHPNYGYTF. The chain employs TRBV27 and TRBJ1-2; a possible D gene is TRBD1 (6 bases). CDR3 size: 15 residues. Germline CDR1 and CDR2: MNHEY and SMNVEV (reference sequence). The V and J ends lost 7 bases and 2 bases respectively, with 17 bases between them.